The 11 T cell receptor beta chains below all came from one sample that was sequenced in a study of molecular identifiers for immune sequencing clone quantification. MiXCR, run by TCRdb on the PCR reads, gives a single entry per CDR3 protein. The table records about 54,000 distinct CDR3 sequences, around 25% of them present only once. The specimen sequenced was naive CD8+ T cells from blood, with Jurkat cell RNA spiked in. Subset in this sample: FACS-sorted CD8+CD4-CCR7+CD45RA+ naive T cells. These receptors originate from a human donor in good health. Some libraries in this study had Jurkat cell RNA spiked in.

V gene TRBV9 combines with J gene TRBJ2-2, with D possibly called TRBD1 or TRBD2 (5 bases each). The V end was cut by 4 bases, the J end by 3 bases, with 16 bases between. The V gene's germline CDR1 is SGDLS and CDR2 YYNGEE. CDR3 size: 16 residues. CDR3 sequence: CASSPWGSRDTGELFF. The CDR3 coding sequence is TGTGCCAGCAGCCCCTGGGGGTCCCGGGACACCGGGGAGCTGTTTTTT.

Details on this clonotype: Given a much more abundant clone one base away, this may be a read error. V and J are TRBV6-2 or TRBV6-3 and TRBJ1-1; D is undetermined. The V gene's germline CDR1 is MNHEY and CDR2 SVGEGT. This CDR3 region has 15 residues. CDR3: CASSYSLGMNTESFF. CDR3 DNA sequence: TGTGCCAGCAGTTACTCGCTGGGTATGAACACTGAATCTTTCTTT.

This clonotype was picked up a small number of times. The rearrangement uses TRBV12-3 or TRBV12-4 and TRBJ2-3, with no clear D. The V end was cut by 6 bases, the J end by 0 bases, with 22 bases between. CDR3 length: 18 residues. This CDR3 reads CASSLTARYPTSTDTQYF. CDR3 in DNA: TGTGCCAGCAGCCTTACAGCAAGATATCCTACTAGCACAGATACGCAGTATTTT.

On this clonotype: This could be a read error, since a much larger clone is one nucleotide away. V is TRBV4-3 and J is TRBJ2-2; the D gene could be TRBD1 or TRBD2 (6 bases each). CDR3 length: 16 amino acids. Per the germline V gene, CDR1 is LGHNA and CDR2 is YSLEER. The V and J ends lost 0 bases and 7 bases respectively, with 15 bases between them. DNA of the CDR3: TGCGCCAGCAGCCAAGAGGGGGGCCCGAGCATCGGGGAGCTGTTTTTT. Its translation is CASSQEGGPSIGELFF.

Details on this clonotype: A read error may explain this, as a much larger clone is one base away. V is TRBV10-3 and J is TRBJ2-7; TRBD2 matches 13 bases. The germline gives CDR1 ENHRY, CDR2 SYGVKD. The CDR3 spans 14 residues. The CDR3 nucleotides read TGTGCCGTCAGTGCGCCCGGGACTAGCGGGGTGCAGTACTTC. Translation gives CAVSAPGTSGVQYF.

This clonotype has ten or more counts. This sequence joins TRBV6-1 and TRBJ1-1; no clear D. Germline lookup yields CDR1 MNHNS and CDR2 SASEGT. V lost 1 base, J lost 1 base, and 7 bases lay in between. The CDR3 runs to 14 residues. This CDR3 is CASSEVKGNTEAFF. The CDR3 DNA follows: TGTGCCAGCAGTGAAGTTAAGGGGAACACTGAAGCTTTCTTT.

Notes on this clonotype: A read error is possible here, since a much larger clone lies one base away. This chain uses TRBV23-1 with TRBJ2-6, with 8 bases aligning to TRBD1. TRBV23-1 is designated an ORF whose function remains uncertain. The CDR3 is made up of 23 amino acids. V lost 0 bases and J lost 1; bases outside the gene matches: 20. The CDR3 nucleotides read TGCGCCAGCAGTCAATCGTGGGGCTGGACAGGGACGAAGGGGGTATCTGGGGCCAACGTCCTGACTTTC. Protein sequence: CASSQSWGWTGTKGVSGANVLTF.

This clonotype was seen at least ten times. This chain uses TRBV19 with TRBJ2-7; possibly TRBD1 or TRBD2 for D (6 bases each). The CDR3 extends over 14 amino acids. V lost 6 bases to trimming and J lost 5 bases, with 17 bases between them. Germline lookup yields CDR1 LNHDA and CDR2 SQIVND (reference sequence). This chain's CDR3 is CASSITGTPDEQYF. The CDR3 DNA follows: TGTGCCAGTAGCATAACAGGGACTCCGGACGAGCAGTACTTC. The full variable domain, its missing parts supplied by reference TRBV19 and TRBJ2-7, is DGGITQSPKYLFRKEGQNVTLSCEQNLNHDAMYWYRQDPGQGLRLIYYSQIVNDFQKGDIAEGYSVSREKKESFPLTVTSAQKNPTAFYLCASSITGTPDEQYFGPGTRLTVT.

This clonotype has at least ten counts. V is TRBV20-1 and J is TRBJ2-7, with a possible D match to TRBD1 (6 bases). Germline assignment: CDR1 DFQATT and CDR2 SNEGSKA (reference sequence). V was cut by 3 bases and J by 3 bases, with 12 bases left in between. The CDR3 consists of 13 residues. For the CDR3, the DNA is TGCAGTGCTAGCATCGGCAGGGGCTACGAGCAGTACTTC. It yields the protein CSASIGRGYEQYF.

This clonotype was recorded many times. The chain's CDR3 is CASSQSSRRGKLFF. The CDR3 DNA sequence: TGTGCCAGCAGCCAATCCTCACGGAGGGGAAAACTGTTTTTT. The V and J genes are TRBV13 and TRBJ1-4; the D gene is possibly TRBD1 (5 bases). This CDR3 is built from 14 residues. V was clipped by 5 bases and J by 10 bases, with 17 bases between them. The germline V gene encodes CDR1 PRHDT and CDR2 FYEKMQ (reference sequence).

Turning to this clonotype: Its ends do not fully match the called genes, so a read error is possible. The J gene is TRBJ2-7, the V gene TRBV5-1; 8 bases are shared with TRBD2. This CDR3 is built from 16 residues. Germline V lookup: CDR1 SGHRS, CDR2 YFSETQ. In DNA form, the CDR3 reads TGCGCCAGCAGCTTGGAAGAGACGGGAGGGCCCTACGAGCTGTACTTC. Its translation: CASSLEETGGPYELYF.